These 30 T cell receptor beta chains share one sample of origin, sequenced in a study of T cells after posttransplantation cyclophosphamide. Controls had myeloablative marrow grafts with methotrexate and calcineurin inhibitor, sampled at 1 year. Sequencing used immunoSEQ multiplex PCR; TCRdb keeps in-frame clones, though not all of them. The sample shows about 21,000 clones, around 89% of them seen only once. Here the sequenced sample was PBMCs, taken roughly 390 days after allogeneic stem cell transplant with calcineurin inhibitor and methotrexate. The receptors come from a female patient between 30 and 39 years old who received an allogeneic stem cell transplant from an unrelated donor, was CMV-positive, and had acute and chronic GVHD. Among the T cells, some may be from the graft donor.

The chain employs TRBV19 and TRBJ2-1; TRBD2 aligns across 12 bases. The CDR3 sequence is 15 residues long. Per the germline V gene, CDR1 is LNHDA and CDR2 is SQIVND (reference sequence). V shed 5 bases and J 3 bases; nucleotides not matched to a gene: 2. CDR3 DNA: TGTGCCAGTAGTTCGACTAGCGGGAGCTACAATGAGCAGTTCTTC. As protein: CASSSTSGSYNEQFF.

The CDR3 DNA is TGTGCCAGCAGCTTAGGGCGAGGTATTGGCACAGATACGCAGTATTTT. Translating gives CASSLGRGIGTDTQYF. The rearrangement links TRBV13 to TRBJ2-3, with D unclear. This CDR3 contains 16 residues. Between the trimmed V and J ends, which lost 0 bases and 1 base, there was a span of 11 bases. The V gene's germline CDR1 is PRHDT and CDR2 FYEKMQ (reference sequence). Using reference TRBV13 and TRBJ2-3 for the parts outside the CDR3, the full variable domain is AAGVIQSPRHLIKEKRETATLKCYPIPRHDTVYWYQQGPGQDPQFLISFYEKMQSDKGSIPDRFSAQQFSDYHSELNMSSLELGDSALYFCASSLGRGIGTDTQYFGPGTRLTVL.

The J gene is TRBJ2-3, the V gene TRBV6-4; TRBD2 agrees at 8 bases. The V gene end was trimmed by 4 bases and the J gene end by 2 bases; junction bases not matched to a gene: 8. Germline CDR1 and CDR2: MRHNA and SNTAGT. The CDR3 is 16 residues long. The CDR3 here is CASSVTSEALTDTQYF. DNA for the CDR3: TGTGCCAGCAGTGTGACTAGCGAGGCCCTCACAGATACGCAGTATTTT.

V gene TRBV5-1 combines with J gene TRBJ2-3, with a weak D call TRBD2 (6 bases). Germline V lookup: CDR1 SGHRS, CDR2 YFSETQ. Trimming removed 1 base at V and 2 bases at J, with 14 bases between. The CDR3 consists of 16 residues. CDR3 bases: TGCGCCAGCAGCTTGATACGGGAGCCCACCACAGATACGCAGTATTTT. It is translated as CASSLIREPTTDTQYF.

The chain combines TRBV10-3 with TRBJ2-7, with D tentatively TRBD2 (6 bases). Trimming cost V 5 bases and J 1 base, with 12 bases left between them. There are 14 residues in the CDR3. Germline values: CDR1 ENHRY, CDR2 SYGVKD. The CDR3 DNA is TGTGCCATCAGTAAGACCGGGACTTCCTACGAGCAGTACGTC. Translating it yields CAISKTGTSYEQYV.

This chain joins TRBV10-1 and TRBJ2-5, with 8 bases identical to TRBD2. After removal of 0 bases from V and 4 bases from J, the junction contained 1 base not matched to a gene. Germline CDR1 WNHNN, CDR2 SYGVQD (reference sequence). This CDR3 contains 14 residues. CDR3 nucleotides: TGCGCCAGCAGTGAGTCTCTAGCGGGAGAGACCCAGTACTTC. Amino acids: CASSESLAGETQYF.

The chain carries TRBV6-1 and TRBJ2-7, with 10 nucleotides matching TRBD2. CDR1 and CDR2 (germline): MNHNS, SASEGT. V lost 4 bases and J lost 1; bases outside the gene matches: 4. The length of the CDR3 is 15 residues. The CDR3 bases are TGTGCCAGCAGTGGCCGAGCGGGAGGGTCCTACGAGCAGTACGTC. It yields the protein CASSGRAGGSYEQYV.

The chain uses TRBV19 and TRBJ1-3, with TRBD1 matching over 7 bases. CDR1 is LNHDA, CDR2 SQIVND, per germline (reference sequence). The J segment lost 0 bases and the V segment lost 5 bases, leaving 7 bases of the junction unmatched. CDR3 length equals 16 residues. CDR3 in DNA: TGTGCCAGTAGTGGGACGGGACAGCTCTCTGGAAACACCATATATTTT. This translates into CASSGTGQLSGNTIYF.

The chain recombines TRBV19 with TRBJ2-3; D is unresolved. This CDR3 contains 13 residues. Trimming stripped 3 bases from V and 2 bases from J, with 6 bases between. Germline V gene lookup returns CDR1 LNHDA and CDR2 SQIVND (reference sequence). CDR3 protein: CASSMLDTDTQYF. CDR3 sequence (DNA): TGTGCCAGTAGTATGCTAGACACAGATACGCAGTATTTT.

The chain employs TRBV7-2 and TRBJ1-2; 9 bases match TRBD1. The CDR3 length is 13 residues. J was trimmed by 8 bases and V by 4 bases; bases with no gene match: 5. CDR1 and CDR2 from the germline V gene are SGHTA and FQGNSA. CDR3 amino acids: CASSSQGAQGYTF. For the CDR3, the DNA is TGTGCCAGCAGCTCACAGGGGGCGCAAGGCTACACCTTC.

The rearrangement joins TRBV5-1 to TRBJ1-2; tentative D call: TRBD1 (5 bases). Trimming took 0 bases from V and 4 from J, leaving 19 bases between them. Germline V gene lookup returns CDR1 SGHRS and CDR2 YFSETQ. The CDR3 sequence is 17 residues long. The CDR3 here is CASSLAPISTASYGYTF. CDR3 nucleotides: TGCGCCAGCAGCTTGGCCCCAATCTCGACAGCAAGCTATGGCTACACCTTC.

The J gene is TRBJ1-1, the V gene TRBV6-5; 11 bases are a match to TRBD1. V was clipped by 6 bases and J by 5 bases; unmatched bases: 8. Germline loops: CDR1 MNHEY, CDR2 SVGAGI. This CDR3 contains 15 residues. The CDR3 DNA sequence: TGTGCCAGCAGGATAGGACAGGGGGCTAGAACTGAAGCTTTCTTT. It specifies CASRIGQGARTEAFF.

Comments on this clone: The sample holds other DNA sequences that translate to the same CDR3. The chain joins TRBV7-2 to TRBJ1-1; TRBD1 might be the D (5 bases). V was cut by 6 bases and J by 1 base, with 9 bases left in between. The germline gives CDR1 SGHTA, CDR2 FQGNSA. The CDR3 runs to 13 residues. The DNA of the CDR3 is TGTGCCAGCAGTAAAACAGGGAACACTGAAGCTTTCTTT. This translates into CASSKTGNTEAFF.

DNA of the CDR3: TGCAGCACCCGGACAGGGATCTATGGCTACACCTTC. Translation: CSTRTGIYGYTF. The V gene is TRBV29-1, the J gene TRBJ1-2; TRBD1 matches at 8 bases. Germline trimming cut 8 bases from V and 4 bases from J; bases unmatched to any gene: 6. In germline, CDR1 is SQVTM, CDR2 ANQGSEA. The CDR3 extends over 12 amino acids.

The V and J genes are TRBV29-1 and TRBJ2-3; 14 bases line up with TRBD2. Per germline, CDR1 SQVTM and CDR2 ANQGSEA. The V segment lost 6 bases and the J segment 1 base; nucleotides outside the gene matches: 12. The CDR3 length is 18 residues. CDR3 residues: CSVPVGLAGGPGTDTQYF. The CDR3 coding sequence is TGCAGCGTCCCGGTTGGACTAGCGGGAGGCCCAGGCACAGATACGCAGTATTTT.

The chain has TRBV27 and TRBJ1-1; TRBD1 aligns across 7 bases. The V segment lost 5 bases and the J segment 1 base; nucleotides outside the gene matches: 7. The CDR3 has 15 residues. CDR1 and CDR2 (germline): MNHEY, SMNVEV (reference sequence). CDR3 sequence: CASSPWTGQNTEAFF. CDR3 DNA sequence: TGTGCCAGCAGTCCCTGGACAGGACAGAACACTGAAGCTTTCTTT.

The chain carries TRBV9 and TRBJ2-1, with 7 bases fitting TRBD2. The CDR3 spans 12 residues. Germline loops: CDR1 SGDLS, CDR2 YYNGEE. V gave up 7 bases and J gave up 8 bases; unmatched junction bases: 6. The DNA for the CDR3 is TGTGCCAGCGCCTCGACTAGCTATGAGCAGTTCTTC. This gives the protein CASASTSYEQFF. The whole variable domain, remainder taken from reference TRBV9 and TRBJ2-1, is DSGVTQTPKHLITATGQRVTLRCSPRSGDLSVYWYQQSLDQGLQFLIQYYNGEERAKGNILERFSAQQFPDLHSELNLSSLELGDSALYFCASASTSYEQFFGPGTRLTVL.

The chain carries TRBV7-3 and TRBJ2-1; 10 bases line up with TRBD2. The CDR3 is 15 residues long. The germline V gene encodes CDR1 SGHTA and CDR2 FQGTGA. V gave up 1 base and J gave up 12 bases; unmatched junction bases: 9. The CDR3 DNA follows: TGTGCCAGCAGCTTAAAAGCGGGAGGGCCGAACGGGCAGTTCTTC. It encodes CASSLKAGGPNGQFF.

V and J are TRBV27 and TRBJ1-2, with a possible D match to TRBD1 (5 bases). The CDR3 loop spans 13 amino acids. From germline, CDR1 is MNHEY and CDR2 SMNVEV (reference sequence). V was cut by 7 bases and J by 4 bases, with 13 bases left in between. The CDR3 coding sequence is TGTGCCAGCAACGGGGGAGAGGGCTATGGCTACACCTTC. Translation gives CASNGGEGYGYTF.

The chain uses TRBV30 and TRBJ2-1; D is unresolved. Trimming stripped 4 bases from V and 9 bases from J, with 10 bases between. The germline gives CDR1 GTSNPN, CDR2 SVGIG (reference sequence). This CDR3 region has 11 residues. The CDR3 coding sequence is TGTGCCTGGACCCTTAGTAGTGAGCAGTTCTTC. Its translation is CAWTLSSEQFF.

Only one count was recorded for this clone. The chain carries TRBV7-9 and TRBJ2-3; 7 nucleotides match TRBD1. This CDR3 comprises 14 residues. Germline-derived CDR1 and CDR2 are SEHNR and FQNEAQ (reference sequence). V lost 5 bases and J lost 2; bases outside the gene matches: 4. CDR3 region: CASSVTGYTDTQYF. The DNA of the CDR3 is TGTGCCAGCAGCGTGACAGGGTACACAGATACGCAGTATTTT.

The V call is TRBV19, the J call TRBJ2-5, with TRBD2 as a possible D gene (6 bases). CDR3 length: 14 amino acids. Germline loops: CDR1 LNHDA, CDR2 SQIVND (reference sequence). The germline V and J ends were trimmed by 7 bases and 1 base, with 13 bases remaining between them. The CDR3 DNA is TGTGCCAGTAAAGCGGAGGGATCCCAAGAGACCCAGTACTTC. Protein sequence: CASKAEGSQETQYF.

This chain uses TRBV29-1 with TRBJ1-4; D might be TRBD1 (5 bases). The germline gives CDR1 SQVTM, CDR2 ANQGSEA. V was trimmed by 7 bases and J by 12 bases, leaving 15 bases between them. The CDR3 is 11 amino acids. The CDR3 DNA follows: TGCAGCGGGGGGGGGAGTGGGGAACTGTTTTTT. It is translated as CSGGGSGELFF.

V and J are TRBV29-1 and TRBJ2-7; TRBD2 matches at 15 bases. CDR3 length equals 19 residues. Germline V gene sequence: CDR1 SQVTM, CDR2 ANQGSEA. V was pared by 0 bases and J by 6 bases, with 15 bases of the junction left unmatched. The CDR3 sequence is CSVEDPAAGLAGGRSEQYF. In DNA form, the CDR3 reads TGCAGCGTTGAAGACCCAGCGGCAGGACTAGCGGGAGGGAGGTCCGAGCAGTACTTC.

This clone was found a few times. This chain uses TRBV6-1 with TRBJ1-5; 9 positions match TRBD1. J lost 2 bases, V lost 4 bases, and 6 bases had no gene match. Germline V gives CDR1 MNHNS, CDR2 SASEGT. The CDR3 is 16 amino acids. The CDR3 here is CASSVTGQGRNQPQHF. The CDR3 DNA is TGTGCCAGCAGTGTAACGGGACAGGGCCGCAATCAGCCCCAGCATTTT.

The chain couples TRBV5-6 to TRBJ2-3; D possibly corresponds to TRBD2 (5 bases). Germline V gene sequence: CDR1 SGHDT, CDR2 YYEEEE. V lost 4 bases to trimming and J lost 2 bases, with 14 bases between them. The CDR3 has 15 amino acids. CDR3 sequence reads: CASSPSGGYTDTQYF. The CDR3 bases are TGTGCCAGCAGCCCTTCCGGCGGGTACACAGATACGCAGTATTTT. The full variable domain, completed using reference TRBV5-6 and TRBJ2-3, is DAGVTQSPTHLIKTRGQQVTLRCSPKSGHDTVSWYQQALGQGPQFIFQYYEEEERQRGNFPDRFSGHQFPNYSSELNVNALLLGDSALYLCASSPSGGYTDTQYFGPGTRLTVL.

The V gene is TRBV6-1, the J gene TRBJ1-5; 7 nucleotides line up with TRBD1. Germline lookup yields CDR1 MNHNS and CDR2 SASEGT. This CDR3 has 15 residues. With 4 bases clipped from V and 4 bases from J, the junction kept 7 bases outside the gene matches. The CDR3 reads CASSGQGVGNQPQHF. CDR3 nucleotides: TGTGCCAGCAGTGGCCAGGGGGTAGGGAATCAGCCCCAGCATTTT.

This chain joins TRBV11-2 and TRBJ1-3, with D perhaps TRBD1 (5 bases). V was trimmed by 2 bases and J by 0 bases, leaving 14 bases between them. Germline values: CDR1 SGHAT, CDR2 FQNNGV. CDR3 length: 17 residues. For the CDR3, the DNA is TGTGCCAGCAGCTTAAACCCTCGGGGGGGCTCTGGAAACACCATATATTTT. This encodes CASSLNPRGGSGNTIYF.

This rearrangement joins TRBV29-1 to TRBJ2-7, with TRBD1 identical over 8 bases. V shed 2 bases and J 3 bases; nucleotides not matched to a gene: 3. There are 13 residues in the CDR3. Germline assignment: CDR1 SQVTM and CDR2 ANQGSEA. The CDR3: CSVERTGSYEQYF. CDR3 in DNA: TGCAGCGTTGAAAGGACAGGGAGCTACGAGCAGTACTTC.

The genes are TRBV6-1 and TRBJ2-3; D is uncertain. V shed 2 bases and J shed 1 base, with 4 bases lying between them. The germline CDR1 and CDR2 sequences are MNHNS and SASEGT. The CDR3 spans 13 residues. CDR3 DNA sequence: TGTGCCAGCAGTGAACGTGGCACAGATACGCAGTATTTT. It codes for CASSERGTDTQYF.